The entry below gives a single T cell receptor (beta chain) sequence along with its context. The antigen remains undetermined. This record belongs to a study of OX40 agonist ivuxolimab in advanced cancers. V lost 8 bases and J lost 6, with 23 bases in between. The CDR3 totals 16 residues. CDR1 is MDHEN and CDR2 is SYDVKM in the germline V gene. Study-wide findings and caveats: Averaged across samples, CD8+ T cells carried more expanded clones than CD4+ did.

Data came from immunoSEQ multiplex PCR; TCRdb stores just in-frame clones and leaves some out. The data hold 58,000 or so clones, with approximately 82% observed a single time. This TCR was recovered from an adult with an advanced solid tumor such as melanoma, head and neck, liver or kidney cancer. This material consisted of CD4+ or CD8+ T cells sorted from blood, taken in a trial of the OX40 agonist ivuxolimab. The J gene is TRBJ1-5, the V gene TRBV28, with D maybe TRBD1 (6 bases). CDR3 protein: CASGTLSSGGAQPQHF. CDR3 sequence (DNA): TGTGCCAGCGGGACCCTCTCTAGCGGGGGGGCTCAGCCCCAGCATTTT.